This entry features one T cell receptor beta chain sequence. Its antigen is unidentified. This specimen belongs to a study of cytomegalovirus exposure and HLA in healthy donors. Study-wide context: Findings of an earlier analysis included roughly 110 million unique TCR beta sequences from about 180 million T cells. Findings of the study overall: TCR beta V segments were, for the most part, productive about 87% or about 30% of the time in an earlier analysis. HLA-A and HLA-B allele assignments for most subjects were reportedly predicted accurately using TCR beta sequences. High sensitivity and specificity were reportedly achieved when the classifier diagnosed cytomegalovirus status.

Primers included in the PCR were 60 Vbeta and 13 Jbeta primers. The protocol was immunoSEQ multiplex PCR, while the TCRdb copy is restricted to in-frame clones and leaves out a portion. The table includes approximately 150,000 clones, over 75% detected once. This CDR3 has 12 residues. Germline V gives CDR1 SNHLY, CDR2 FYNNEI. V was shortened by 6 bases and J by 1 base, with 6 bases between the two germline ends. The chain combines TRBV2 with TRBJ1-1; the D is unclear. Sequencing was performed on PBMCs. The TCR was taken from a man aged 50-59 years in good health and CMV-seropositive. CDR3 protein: CASRRANTEAFF. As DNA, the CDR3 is TGTGCCAGCAGACGCGCGAACACTGAAGCTTTCTTT. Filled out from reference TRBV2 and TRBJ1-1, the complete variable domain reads EPEVTQTPSHQVTQMGQEVILRCVPISNHLYFYWYRQILGQKVEFLVSFYNNEISEKSEIFDDQFSVERPDGSNFTLKIRSTKLEDSAMYFCASRRANTEAFFGQGTRLTVV.